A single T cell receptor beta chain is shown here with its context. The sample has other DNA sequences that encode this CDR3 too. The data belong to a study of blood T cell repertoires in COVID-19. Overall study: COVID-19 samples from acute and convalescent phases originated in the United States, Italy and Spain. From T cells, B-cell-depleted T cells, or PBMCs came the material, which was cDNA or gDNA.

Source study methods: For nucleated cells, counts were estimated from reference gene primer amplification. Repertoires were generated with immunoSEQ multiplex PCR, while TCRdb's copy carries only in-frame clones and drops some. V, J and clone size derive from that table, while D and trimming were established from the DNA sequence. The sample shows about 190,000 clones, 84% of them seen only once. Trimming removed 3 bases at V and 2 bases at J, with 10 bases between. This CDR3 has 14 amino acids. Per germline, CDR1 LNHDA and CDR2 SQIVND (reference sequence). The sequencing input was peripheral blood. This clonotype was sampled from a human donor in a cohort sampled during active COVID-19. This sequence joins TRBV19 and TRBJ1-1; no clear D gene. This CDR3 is CASSIGQKNTEAFF. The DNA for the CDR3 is TGTGCCAGTAGTATTGGTCAGAAAAACACTGAAGCTTTCTTT.